This TCR beta chain was observed in a study of Graves' ophthalmopathy and Graves' hyperthyroidism (dated by TCRdb to between 2018 and 2020). Regarding the study in general: Peripheral blood samples were taken at the time of initial diagnosis, before any treatment was given. The study used TCR beta repertoire signatures to distinguish Graves' ophthalmopathy from Graves' hyperthyroidism and to predict progression to ophthalmopathy. In total, approximately 130 blood samples were TCR-sequenced: 43 ophthalmopathy, under 85 hyperthyroidism and 17 hyperthyroidism-to-ophthalmopathy patients. A discovery set of 100 or so patients (around 40 ophthalmopathy, fewer than 60 stable hyperthyroidism) was enrolled to explore V-J signatures distinguishing ophthalmopathy from hyperthyroidism. An independent validation cohort comprised 18 to 20 hyperthyroidism patients and some 16 patients who later progressed from hyperthyroidism to ophthalmopathy. T-cell repertoires of thyroid tissue and blood were compared in over five hyperthyroidism patients. Once sampling was done, hyperthyroidism patients were given methimazole at a starting dose of 30 mg daily, while ophthalmopathy patients were given high-dose intravenous methylprednisolone.

Points the paper makes about the study in general: No statistical method was used to set the sample size in advance, and the investigators knew which group each participant was assigned to. In validation, the model predicted ophthalmopathy progression with about 71% sensitivity and approximately 75% specificity; around twelve predicted patients were CT-confirmed with GO in a median of around 6.5 months. Most expanded thyroid clonotypes with frequency above 0.001 were also detected in blood, suggesting blood repertoires may reflect the thyroid immune response. In cross-validation, the 13-signature model distinguished ophthalmopathy from stable hyperthyroidism with about 90% sensitivity and just under 84% specificity, and in the test set the corresponding values were about 80% and 75%.

TCR beta CDR3 regions were amplified from RNA transcripts for repertoire sequencing. HTBI primers and the Qiagen OneStep RT-PCR kit were used in a first-round RT-PCR, which was followed by a second-round multiplex PCR, size selection and purification. Libraries were sequenced paired-end with 100 bp reads on an Illumina HiSeq2000. The authors processed their data as follows. SOAPnuke was used for read processing, and reads with adapters, uncalled bases, a mean Phred below 15, or no exact constant-primer or identifier match were discarded. COPE v1.2.5 was used to merge high-quality paired reads. Clonotypes were defined as unique nucleotide sequences and were aligned to IMGT TRB V, D and J references using MiTCR v1.1. Analysis was restricted to V-J combinations with a frequency above 0.0001, which covered roughly 99% of repertoires. For each V-J combination, a TCR clonal expansion and chaos score was defined as F50 clonal expansion divided by the chaos observed in the TCRdist matrix. Welch's t-statistics and random forest were used to reduce the features to roughly 14 V-J combinations, which were then used as input to a naive Bayes classifier. The similarity between thyroid and blood repertoires was quantified using the Morisita-Horn index. The public reads were run again by TCRdb, first through fastp at Q25 and then through MiXCR, and only productive beta chains were kept. Here each entry gathers all rows of one CDR3 protein and keeps the most common genes and DNA. These V and J calls originate from TCRdb's pipeline instead of the authors' own analysis. The sample table contains around 600,000 distinct CDR3 sequences; only one count was recorded for over 40% of them. More than 3% of the sample rests with the top ten.

The ophthalmopathy patients had moderately to severely active disease, with a Clinical Activity Score of 3 or higher, a NOSPECS grade of 4 or higher, and a disease duration of less than 3 months. Patients were excluded if they had other autoimmune diseases, uncontrolled infections, pregnancy or lactation. Clinical symptoms, serum thyroxine, TRAb, thyroid ultrasound and orbital computed tomography were used for diagnosis. Ficoll-Paque density gradient centrifugation was used to isolate PBMCs from about 9 ml of fresh peripheral blood. Trizol reagent was used to extract the total RNA, and its quality was then checked on an Agilent 2100 Bioanalyzer. This clonotype was observed a single time. What this receptor recognizes is not known. Per-nucleotide qualities are absent, and no much larger clonotype sits a single base away. One read represents weak support. The sample consisted of peripheral blood. The clonotype originates from an adult man with Graves' ophthalmopathy.

The CDR3 loop reads CASSAGRVNEKLFF. In nucleotide form, the sequence is TGTGCCAGCAGCGCTGGGCGGGTTAATGAAAAACTGTTTTTT. The chain is made from TRBV9 and TRBJ1-4; there is no confident call for the D gene. The CDR3 holds 14 amino acids from the cysteine to the phenylalanine. The entry retains the CDR3 DNA only, 42 bases that are in frame from base 1. Sequences SGDLS (CDR1) and YYNGEE (CDR2) are obtained from the germline V gene. V lost 3 bases and J lost 4 bases; the stretch between them is 10 bases long.